This TCR beta chain is drawn from a study of T cells in localized non-small cell lung cancer. Study-wide results and caveats: Of the top 100 tumor clones, median around 62 were in adjacent lung, approximately 28 among its top 100.

With regard to this clone: The target antigen is unknown.

The protocol was immunoSEQ multiplex PCR, while the TCRdb copy is restricted to in-frame clones and leaves out a portion. The profile shows tens of thousands of clones, 70% to 90% of them singletons. The CDR3 is made up of 12 amino acids. CDR1 LNHDA and CDR2 SQIVND come from the germline V gene (reference sequence). V was trimmed by 7 bases and J by 8 bases, leaving 14 bases between them. Source: peripheral blood, taken before any cancer treatment. The V and J genes are TRBV19 and TRBJ1-2; D remains ambiguous. The receptor's source is a male donor aged 60 or over with stage III squamous cell lung carcinoma. This CDR3 reads CASKIGGHGYTF. In nucleotides, the CDR3 is TGTGCCAGTAAAATAGGAGGGCACGGCTACACCTTC.